The 22 T cell receptor beta chains presented below share a single source sample, sequenced in a study of OX40 agonist ivuxolimab in advanced cancers. The method was immunoSEQ multiplex PCR; TCRdb's version includes in-frame clones alone and lacks a portion of them. The data hold 20,000 or so clones, with approximately 84% observed a single time. The sequences come from CD4+ or CD8+ T cells sorted from blood, collected in a trial of the OX40 agonist ivuxolimab. These receptors all stem from an adult with an advanced solid tumor such as melanoma, head and neck, liver or kidney cancer.

This clone came up once. This chain links TRBV28 with TRBJ1-5, with a tentative D call TRBD1 (5 bases). Germline CDR1 and CDR2: MDHEN and SYDVKM. Trimming left V 0 bases short and J 3 bases short, with 9 bases between. This CDR3 comprises 15 residues. CDR3 protein: CASSLWGEYNQPQHF. The CDR3 DNA follows: TGTGCCAGCAGTTTATGGGGGGAATACAATCAGCCCCAGCATTTT.

This rearrangement joins TRBV6-1 to TRBJ1-6; D ambiguous. CDR3 length: 17 amino acids. Trimming removed 6 bases at V and 0 bases at J, with 15 bases between. The V gene's germline CDR1 is MNHNS and CDR2 SASEGT. CDR3 in amino acids: CASREPGTSSYNSPLHF. CDR3 nucleotides: TGTGCCAGCAGAGAACCGGGAACCAGCTCCTATAATTCACCCCTCCACTTT.

The V gene is TRBV19, the J gene TRBJ2-1; either TRBD1 or TRBD2 may supply D (5 bases each). V gave up 6 bases and J gave up 10 bases, with 19 bases separating them. Germline V gene lookup returns CDR1 LNHDA and CDR2 SQIVND (reference sequence). The CDR3 covers 14 residues. The CDR3 loop reads CASRPGPRNSEQFF. In DNA, the CDR3 is TGTGCCAGTAGGCCGGGACCCCGAAATAGCGAGCAGTTCTTC.

The chain links TRBV6-1 to TRBJ2-7; D uncertain. The CDR3 length is 14 residues. Germline loops: CDR1 MNHNS, CDR2 SASEGT. V was shortened by 2 bases and J by 2 bases, with 10 bases between the two germline ends. The CDR3 DNA reads TGTGCCAGCAGTGAAATCGTTGGGGCCTACGAGCAGTACTTC. Translated, it gives CASSEIVGAYEQYF.

V usage is TRBV10-3 and J usage is TRBJ2-3, with D hard to call. Looked up from germline, CDR1 is ENHRY and CDR2 is SYGVKD. This CDR3 has 15 amino acids. V was cut by 3 bases and J by 1 base, with 11 bases left in between. CDR3 sequence: CAISDSTVGTDTQYF. The CDR3 DNA follows: TGTGCCATCAGTGACTCGACTGTAGGCACAGATACGCAGTATTTT.

The chain joins TRBV5-1 to TRBJ2-1; TRBD2 matches at 9 bases. The ends lost 0 bases at V and 6 bases at J; junction bases unmatched: 4. Germline V lookup: CDR1 SGHRS, CDR2 YFSETQ. The CDR3 is made up of 15 amino acids. This chain's CDR3 is CASSLDQGLANEQFF. DNA of the CDR3: TGCGCCAGCAGCTTGGATCAGGGACTAGCCAATGAGCAGTTCTTC.

The genes are TRBV7-8 and TRBJ2-3; D ambiguous. The length of the CDR3 is 14 residues. Per germline, CDR1 SGHVS and CDR2 FQNEAQ. The ends were cut back, 2 bases at V and 1 base at J, with 7 bases in the middle. The CDR3 region is CASSLTYGTDTQYF. The CDR3 DNA reads TGTGCCAGCAGCTTAACTTACGGCACAGATACGCAGTATTTT.

The V and J genes are TRBV5-1 and TRBJ2-7; D possibly corresponds to TRBD1 (6 bases). Germline-derived CDR1 and CDR2 are SGHRS and YFSETQ. V lost 6 bases and J lost 1, with 14 bases in between. There are 14 residues in the CDR3. The CDR3 sequence is CASTQGTRSYEQYF. The CDR3 DNA sequence: TGCGCCAGCACTCAGGGGACACGGTCCTACGAGCAGTACTTC.

The J gene is TRBJ2-7, the V gene TRBV27; D gene unclear. The germline gives CDR1 MNHEY, CDR2 SMNVEV (reference sequence). V was pared by 2 bases and J by 2 bases, with 7 bases between. This CDR3 spans 13 amino acids. The DNA of the CDR3 is TGTGCCAGCAGTTTAAAAATGGCCTACGAGCAGTACTTC. It translates to CASSLKMAYEQYF.

The J gene is TRBJ2-1, the V gene TRBV5-1; D not certain. Trimming pared 0 bases from V and 3 bases from J, leaving 1 base between. The CDR3 totals 12 residues. The germline V gene has CDR1 SGHRS and CDR2 YFSETQ. CDR3 nucleotides: TGCGCCAGCAGCTTGGACTACAATGAGCAGTTCTTC. It is translated as CASSLDYNEQFF.

The J gene is TRBJ2-1, the V gene TRBV6-5; D remains unclear. Germline V CDR1 and CDR2: MNHEY, SVGAGI. V dropped 2 bases and J dropped 5 bases, with 1 base sitting between them. This CDR3 spans 11 amino acids. CDR3: CASSYDNEQFF. CDR3 bases: TGTGCCAGCAGTTACGACAATGAGCAGTTCTTC.

The chain recombines TRBV4-1 with TRBJ2-1, with TRBD2 identical over 7 bases. CDR3 size: 17 residues. CDR1 and CDR2 from the germline V gene are MGHRA and YSYEKL. V was pared by 1 base and J by 4 bases, with 10 bases of the junction left unmatched. The CDR3 here is CASSQALGSGLYNEQFF. The CDR3 bases are TGCGCCAGCAGCCAAGCCCTCGGTAGCGGGCTTTACAATGAGCAGTTCTTC.

The gene calls are TRBV11-2 and TRBJ2-7, with a possible D match to TRBD2 (6 bases). The CDR3 has 11 amino acids. From germline, CDR1 is SGHAT and CDR2 FQNNGV. Trimming removed 5 bases at V and 6 bases at J, with 8 bases between. CDR3 in amino acids: CASSGRGEQYF. The CDR3 DNA reads as TGTGCCAGCAGCGGGCGGGGCGAGCAGTACTTC.

The chain employs TRBV5-5 and TRBJ1-2; a weak D match, TRBD1 (5 bases). The CDR3 totals 12 residues. V lost 3 bases and J lost 8, with 11 bases in between. The germline CDR1 and CDR2 sequences are SGHKS and YYEKEE (reference sequence). The CDR3 spells CASSSDRDGYTF. The CDR3 bases are TGTGCCAGCAGCTCGGACCGGGACGGCTACACCTTC.

About this clone: The same CDR3 arises from other DNA sequences in this sample as well. The chain has TRBV2 and TRBJ2-6; the D gene is possibly TRBD1 (6 bases). The germline V and J ends were trimmed by 4 bases and 0 bases, with 10 bases remaining between them. This CDR3 is 16 amino acids long. Germline assignment: CDR1 SNHLY and CDR2 FYNNEI. The DNA for the CDR3 is TGTGCCAGCAGTGCAGACAGGTCCTCTGGGGCCAACGTCCTGACTTTC. Translation: CASSADRSSGANVLTF. The full variable domain, in which reference TRBV2 and TRBJ2-6 provide the parts outside the CDR3, is EPEVTQTPSHQVTQMGQEVILRCVPISNHLYFYWYRQILGQKVEFLVSFYNNEISEKSEIFDDQFSVERPDGSNFTLKIRSTKLEDSAMYFCASSADRSSGANVLTFGAGSRLTVL.

The CDR3 region has the DNA TGTGCCAGCAGTTCCGGGCCGAATCAGCCCCAGCATTTT. As protein: CASSSGPNQPQHF. This chain uses TRBV27 with TRBJ1-5; D call uncertain. Trimming shortened V by 4 bases and J by 4 bases, and 8 bases separated the two germline ends. The CDR3 is made up of 13 amino acids. Germline V gene lookup returns CDR1 MNHEY and CDR2 SMNVEV (reference sequence).

This sequence joins TRBV30 and TRBJ2-7, with 9 bases identical to TRBD2. Germline assignment: CDR1 GTSNPN and CDR2 SVGIG (reference sequence). This CDR3 is 15 amino acids long. J gave up 4 bases and V 3 bases, and 10 bases lay outside the gene matches. The CDR3 region is CAWSYLGGRAYEQYF. Here the CDR3 DNA reads TGTGCCTGGAGCTACCTTGGCGGGAGGGCGTACGAGCAGTACTTC.

The rearrangement uses TRBV18 and TRBJ2-1, with 8 nucleotides matching TRBD2. The CDR3 runs to 12 residues. Germline V CDR1 and CDR2: KGHSH, LQKENI. With 3 bases clipped from V and 10 bases from J, the junction kept 2 bases outside the gene matches. Here the CDR3 DNA reads TGTGCCAGCTCACCCCGGGAGGGCGAGCAGTTCTTC. It specifies CASSPREGEQFF.

V and J are TRBV15 and TRBJ2-7, with TRBD1 identical over 9 bases. This CDR3 has 14 residues. Unmatched junction bases numbered 6, after V lost 3 bases and J lost 6 bases. Per the germline V gene, CDR1 is LNHNV and CDR2 is YYDKDF (reference sequence). The CDR3 region has the DNA TGTGCCACCAGCAGTGGACAGGGGACCCCCGAGCAGTACTTC. Protein product: CATSSGQGTPEQYF.

The chain recombines TRBV28 with TRBJ2-2; D is ambiguous. CDR3 length: 13 residues. Trimming stripped 7 bases from V and 7 bases from J, with 13 bases between. Per the germline V gene, CDR1 is MDHEN and CDR2 is SYDVKM. The CDR3 region has the DNA TGTGCCAGCACCCTTCAGGCGGACGGGGAGCTGTTTTTT. Amino acids: CASTLQADGELFF.

CDR3 loop: CASSIGDANTGELFF. The CDR3 bases are TGTGCCAGTAGTATTGGAGACGCGAACACCGGGGAGCTGTTTTTT. The chain joins TRBV19 to TRBJ2-2; no reliable D call. V was shortened by 3 bases and J by 0 bases, with 8 bases between the two germline ends. This CDR3 has 15 amino acids. Per the germline V gene, CDR1 is LNHDA and CDR2 is SQIVND (reference sequence).

A remark on this clone: Additional DNA sequences in this sample encode the identical CDR3. The chain is built from TRBV7-9 and TRBJ2-7; a possible D gene is TRBD2 (6 bases). This CDR3 contains 13 residues. The V gene's germline CDR1 is SEHNR and CDR2 FQNEAQ (reference sequence). Trimming left V 5 bases short and J 6 bases short, with 14 bases between. The CDR3 region has the DNA TGTGCCAGCAGCCCTTACTTGGGGGGCGAGCAGTACTTC. This translates into CASSPYLGGEQYF.